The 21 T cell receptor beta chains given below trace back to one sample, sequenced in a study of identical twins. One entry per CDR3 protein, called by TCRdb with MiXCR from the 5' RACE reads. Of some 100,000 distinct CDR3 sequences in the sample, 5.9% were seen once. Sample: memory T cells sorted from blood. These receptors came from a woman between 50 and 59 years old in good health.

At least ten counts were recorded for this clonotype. The CDR3 DNA is TGCAGTGCTGTTTCCGGGACTAGCGTTTACAATGAGCAGTTCTTC. Translating it yields CSAVSGTSVYNEQFF. The chain couples TRBV20-1 to TRBJ2-1, with 10 positions matching TRBD2. V lost 5 bases, J lost 4 bases, and 8 bases stayed unmatched. The germline CDR1 and CDR2 sequences are DFQATT and SNEGSKA (reference sequence). The CDR3 is made up of 15 amino acids.

The CDR3 DNA sequence: TGTGCCAGCAGCGGGCGGGGGAGAAGGGACACTGAAGCTTTCTTT. Translating gives CASSGRGRRDTEAFF. The chain employs TRBV25-1 and TRBJ1-1; possibly TRBD1 for D (5 bases). CDR3 length: 15 amino acids. Per germline, CDR1 MGHDK and CDR2 SYGVNS. Trimming took 6 bases from V and 3 from J, leaving 17 bases between them.

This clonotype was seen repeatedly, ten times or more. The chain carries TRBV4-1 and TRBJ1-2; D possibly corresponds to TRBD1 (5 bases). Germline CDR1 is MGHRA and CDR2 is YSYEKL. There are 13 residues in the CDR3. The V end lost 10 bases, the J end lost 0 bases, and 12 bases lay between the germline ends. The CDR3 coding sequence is TGCGCCACCGCGGACATCCCTAACTATGGCTACACCTTC. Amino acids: CATADIPNYGYTF.

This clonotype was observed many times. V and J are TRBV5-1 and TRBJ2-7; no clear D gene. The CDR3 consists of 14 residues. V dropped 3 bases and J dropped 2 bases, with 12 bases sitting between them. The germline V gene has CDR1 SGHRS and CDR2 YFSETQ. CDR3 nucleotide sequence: TGCGCCAGCAGCTCCGGACGTGCCCCCTACGAGCAGTACTTC. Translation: CASSSGRAPYEQYF.

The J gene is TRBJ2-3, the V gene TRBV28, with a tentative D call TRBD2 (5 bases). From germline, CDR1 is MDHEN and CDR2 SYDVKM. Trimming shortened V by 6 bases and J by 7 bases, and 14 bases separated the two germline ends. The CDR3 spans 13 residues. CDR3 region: CASSRRAPNTQYF. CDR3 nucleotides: TGTGCCAGCAGCCGGCGGGCCCCCAATACGCAGTATTTT.

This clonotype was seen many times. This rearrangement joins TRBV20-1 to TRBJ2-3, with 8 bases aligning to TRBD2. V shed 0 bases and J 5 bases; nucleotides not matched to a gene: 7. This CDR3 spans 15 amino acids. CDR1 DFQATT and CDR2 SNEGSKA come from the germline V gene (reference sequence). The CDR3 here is CSARDSGSPIDTQYF. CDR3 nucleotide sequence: TGCAGTGCTAGAGACAGCGGGAGCCCCATAGATACGCAGTATTTT.

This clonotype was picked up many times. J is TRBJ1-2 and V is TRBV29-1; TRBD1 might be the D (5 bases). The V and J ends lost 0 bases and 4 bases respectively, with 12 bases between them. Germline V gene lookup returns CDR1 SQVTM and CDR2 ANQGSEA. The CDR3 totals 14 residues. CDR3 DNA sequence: TGCAGCGTTGAAGAATCATTTGGGACCTATGGCTACACCTTC. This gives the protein CSVEESFGTYGYTF.

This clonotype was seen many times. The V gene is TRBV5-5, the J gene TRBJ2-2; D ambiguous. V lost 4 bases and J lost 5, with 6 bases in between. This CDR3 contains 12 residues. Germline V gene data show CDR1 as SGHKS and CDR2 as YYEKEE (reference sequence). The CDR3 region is CASSKMTGELFF. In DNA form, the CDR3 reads TGTGCCAGCAGCAAGATGACCGGGGAGCTGTTTTTT.

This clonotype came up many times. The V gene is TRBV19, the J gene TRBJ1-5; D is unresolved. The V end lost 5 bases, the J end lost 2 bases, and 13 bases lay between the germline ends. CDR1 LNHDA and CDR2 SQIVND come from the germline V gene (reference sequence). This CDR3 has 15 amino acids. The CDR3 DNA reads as TGTGCCAGTAGTCCCCGCGACGTACGCAATCAGCCCCAGCATTTT. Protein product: CASSPRDVRNQPQHF.

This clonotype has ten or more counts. The CDR3 reads CASIPGGNTEAFF. The CDR3 coding sequence is TGTGCCAGCATCCCTGGGGGGAACACTGAAGCTTTCTTT. This chain joins TRBV12-3 or TRBV12-4 and TRBJ1-1; D may be TRBD1 (5 bases). The V and J ends lost 7 bases and 1 base respectively, with 10 bases between them. The CDR3 is made up of 13 amino acids.

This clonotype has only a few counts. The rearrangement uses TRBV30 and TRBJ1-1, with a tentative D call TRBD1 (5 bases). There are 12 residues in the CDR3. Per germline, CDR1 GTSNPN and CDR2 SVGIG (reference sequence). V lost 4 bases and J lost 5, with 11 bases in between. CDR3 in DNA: TGTGCCTGGAAGGGGAGAGAAACTGAAGCTTTCTTT. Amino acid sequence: CAWKGRETEAFF.

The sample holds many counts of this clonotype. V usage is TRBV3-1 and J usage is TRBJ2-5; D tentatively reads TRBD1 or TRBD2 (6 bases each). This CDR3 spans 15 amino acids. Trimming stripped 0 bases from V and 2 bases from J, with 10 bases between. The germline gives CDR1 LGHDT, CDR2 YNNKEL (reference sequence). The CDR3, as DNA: TGTGCCAGCAGCCAAGAGGGGGGCCGTCAAGAGACCCAGTACTTC. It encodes CASSQEGGRQETQYF.

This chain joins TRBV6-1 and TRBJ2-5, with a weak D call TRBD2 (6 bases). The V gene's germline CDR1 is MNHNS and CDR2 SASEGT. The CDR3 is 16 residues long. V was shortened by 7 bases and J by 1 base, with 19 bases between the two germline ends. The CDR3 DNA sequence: TGTGCCAGCAATACTCCGGGACTGCATACCCAAGAGACCCAGTACTTC. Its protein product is CASNTPGLHTQETQYF.

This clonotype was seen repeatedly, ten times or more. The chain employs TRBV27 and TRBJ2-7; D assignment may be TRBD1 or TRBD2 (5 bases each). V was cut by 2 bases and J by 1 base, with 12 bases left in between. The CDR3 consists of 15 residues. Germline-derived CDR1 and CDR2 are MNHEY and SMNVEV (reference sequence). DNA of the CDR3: TGTGCCAGCAGTTTAGATGGGACGGTATCCTACGAGCAGTACTTC. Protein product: CASSLDGTVSYEQYF.

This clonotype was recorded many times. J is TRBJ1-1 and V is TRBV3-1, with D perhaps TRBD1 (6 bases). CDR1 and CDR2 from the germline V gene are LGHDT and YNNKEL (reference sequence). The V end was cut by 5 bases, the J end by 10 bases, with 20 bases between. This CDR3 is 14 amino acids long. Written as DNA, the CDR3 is TGTGCCAGCAGCGCTCTGAGGGGGTCAGATGGAGCTTTCTTT. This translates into CASSALRGSDGAFF.

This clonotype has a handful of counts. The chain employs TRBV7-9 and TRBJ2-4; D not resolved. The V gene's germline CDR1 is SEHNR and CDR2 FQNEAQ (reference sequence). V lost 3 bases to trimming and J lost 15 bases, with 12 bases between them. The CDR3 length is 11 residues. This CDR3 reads CASSLDGTGYF. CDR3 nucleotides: TGTGCCAGCAGCTTGGACGGAACCGGGTACTTC.

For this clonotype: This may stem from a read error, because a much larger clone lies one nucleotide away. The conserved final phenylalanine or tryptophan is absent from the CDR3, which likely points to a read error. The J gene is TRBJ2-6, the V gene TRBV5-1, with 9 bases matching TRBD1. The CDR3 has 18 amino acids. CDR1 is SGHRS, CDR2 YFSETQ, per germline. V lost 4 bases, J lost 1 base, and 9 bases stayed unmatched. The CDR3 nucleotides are TGCGCCAGCAGCCCCGGACAGGGGACCTTTTCTGGGGCCAACGTCCTGACTCTC. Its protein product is CASSPGQGTFSGANVLTL.

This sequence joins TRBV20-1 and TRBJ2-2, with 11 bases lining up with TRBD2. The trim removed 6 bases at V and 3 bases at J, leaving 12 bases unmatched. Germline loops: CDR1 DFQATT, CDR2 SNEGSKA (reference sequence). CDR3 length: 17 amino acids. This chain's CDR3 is CSALRDSGRADTGELFF. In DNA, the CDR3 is TGCAGTGCCCTTAGGGATAGCGGGAGGGCCGACACCGGGGAGCTGTTTTTT.

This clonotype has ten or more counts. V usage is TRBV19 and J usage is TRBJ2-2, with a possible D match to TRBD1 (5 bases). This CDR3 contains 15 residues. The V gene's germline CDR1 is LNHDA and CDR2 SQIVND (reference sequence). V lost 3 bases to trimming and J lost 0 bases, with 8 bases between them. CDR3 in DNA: TGTGCCAGTAGTATCCCAGGGACGAACACCGGGGAGCTGTTTTTT. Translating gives CASSIPGTNTGELFF.

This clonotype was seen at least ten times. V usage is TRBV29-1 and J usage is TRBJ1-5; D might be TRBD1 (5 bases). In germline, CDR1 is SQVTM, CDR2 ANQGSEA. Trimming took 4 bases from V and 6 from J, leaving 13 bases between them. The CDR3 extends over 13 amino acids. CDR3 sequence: CSVAPGRAQPQHF. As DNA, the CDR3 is TGCAGCGTTGCTCCGGGCAGGGCTCAGCCCCAGCATTTT.

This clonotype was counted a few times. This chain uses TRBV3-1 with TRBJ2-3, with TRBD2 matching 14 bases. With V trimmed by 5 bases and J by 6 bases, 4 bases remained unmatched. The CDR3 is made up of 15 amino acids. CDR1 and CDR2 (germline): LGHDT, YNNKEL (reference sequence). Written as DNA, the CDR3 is TGTGCCAGCAGCGGGGGACTAGCGGGAGTGGATACGCAGTATTTT. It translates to CASSGGLAGVDTQYF.